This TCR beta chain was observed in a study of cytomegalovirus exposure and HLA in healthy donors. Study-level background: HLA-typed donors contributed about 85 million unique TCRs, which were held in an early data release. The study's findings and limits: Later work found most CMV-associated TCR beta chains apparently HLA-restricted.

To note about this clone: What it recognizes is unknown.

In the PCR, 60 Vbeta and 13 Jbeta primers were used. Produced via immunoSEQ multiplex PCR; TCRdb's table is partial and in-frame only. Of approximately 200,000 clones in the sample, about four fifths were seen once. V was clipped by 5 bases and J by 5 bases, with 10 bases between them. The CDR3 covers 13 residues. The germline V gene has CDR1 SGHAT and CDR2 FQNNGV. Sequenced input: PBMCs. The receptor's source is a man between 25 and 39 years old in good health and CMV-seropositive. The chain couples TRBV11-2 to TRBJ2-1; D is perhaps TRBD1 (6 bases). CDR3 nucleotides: TGTGCCAGCAGCCAGGACAGAAACAATGAGCAGTTCTTC. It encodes CASSQDRNNEQFF.